The present TCR beta chain was sequenced within a study of monozygotic twins with inflammatory bowel disease. Study conclusions and caveats: Researchers reported no repertoire similarity difference between concordant and discordant twins, possibly from limited power.

TCRdb reprocessed the 5' RACE reads, with one entry per CDR3 protein and no DNA. The sample includes a few hundred thousand distinct CDR3 sequences. The CDR3 extends over 13 amino acids. Germline lookup yields CDR1 MNHEY and CDR2 SVGAGI. On this clonotype: The antigen is not known.

The sample consisted of blood. This clonotype originated in a human donor with ulcerative colitis or Crohn's disease, or a healthy co-twin of an affected twin (not recorded which). The rearrangement uses TRBV6-5 and TRBJ1-4. CDR3 sequence: CASSYSFYEKLFF.